A selection of T cell receptor beta chains follows, all from one sample in a study of early T cells in non-severe SARS-CoV-2 infection. One entry per CDR3 protein, called by TCRdb with MiXCR from the 5' RACE reads. The sample records more than 40,000 distinct CDR3 sequences, around 6.8% being singletons. Sequences were obtained from whole blood. All receptors derive from an adult who was a healthcare worker with PCR-confirmed SARS-CoV-2 infection or an uninfected control (not recorded which). The CDR3 runs from the conserved cysteine through the conserved F or W.

j_call	v_call	cdr3_aa
TRBJ2-2	TRBV7-2	CASSRVGVAGELFF
TRBJ1-1	TRBV7-8	CASSLLGGAAEAFF
TRBJ1-5	TRBV18	CASSPGGDQPQHF
TRBJ2-1	TRBV5-4	CASSLSGGRDEQFF
TRBJ1-5	TRBV4-1	CASSQAEAGEGQPQHF
TRBJ1-1	TRBV29-1	CSVARSRDTEAFF
TRBJ2-1	TRBV7-2	CASSYGLEVNEQFF
TRBJ2-3	TRBV7-2	CASTPGLAGGTDTQYF
TRBJ2-5	TRBV20-1	CSAGRDSFKETQYF
TRBJ2-7	TRBV7-6	CASSLTGQGGEQYF
TRBJ2-3	TRBV5-1	CASSFTRPSTDTQYF
TRBJ2-1	TRBV28	CASGGAVHPTNEQFF
TRBJ2-5	TRBV12-3/TRBV12-4	CASSLVSVITQYF
TRBJ2-7	TRBV6-7	CASSYFRISSYEQYF
TRBJ1-5	TRBV7-2	CASSSSLNQPQHF
TRBJ2-3	TRBV28	CASSTGGGTDTQYF
TRBJ2-5	TRBV27	CVSSAIRTSGIQETQYF
TRBJ2-3	TRBV11-2	CASHTPGTHTQYF
TRBJ1-5	TRBV7-9	CASSLASGYQSQHF
TRBJ2-2	TRBV30	CVQRPPTNTGELFF
TRBJ1-5	TRBV6-2/TRBV6-3	CASSYAQGSQPQHF
TRBJ2-1	TRBV5-1	CASSSQLQAYNEQFF
TRBJ1-6	TRBV3-1	CASSHLQDSPLHF
TRBJ2-3	TRBV2	CASSRDRVTDTQYF
TRBJ2-1	TRBV6-5	CASSYVYSRGYNEQFF
TRBJ2-5	TRBV5-1	CASSLASVQETQYF
TRBJ1-4	TRBV5-1	CASTPGRAATNEKLFF
TRBJ1-5	TRBV18	CASSPSGVIQPQHF
TRBJ2-1	TRBV7-2	CASSPLGQANEQFF
TRBJ1-5	TRBV12-3/TRBV12-4	CASSLGTPQHF
TRBJ2-7	TRBV2	CASRGAIQYEQYF
TRBJ1-1	TRBV4-2	CASSHPRVMNTEAFF
TRBJ2-5	TRBV7-8	CASSFLGSRYF
TRBJ2-1	TRBV12-3/TRBV12-4	CASSDPGQDYNEQFF
TRBJ2-2	TRBV4-3	CASSQDPNRELFF
TRBJ2-1	TRBV20-1	CSATPQNKLNEQFF
TRBJ2-5	TRBV11-1	CASSLGFSGDQETQYF
TRBJ2-5	TRBV6-2/TRBV6-3	CASSYGWDEETQYF
TRBJ2-1	TRBV7-9	CASSLGELTYNEQFF
TRBJ2-7	TRBV28	CATRGGGTYEQYF
TRBJ2-7	TRBV12-3/TRBV12-4	CASGGGGTFYEQYF
TRBJ1-6	TRBV9	CASSVNRDRGNSPLHF
TRBJ1-2	TRBV7-8	CASSAAVFNYGYTF